This TCR beta chain was sequenced in a study of T cells of healthy individuals. TCRdb processed the 5' RACE reads anew with MiXCR; each CDR3 protein has one entry. This table holds 100,000 or so distinct CDR3 sequences, under 20% found once. The CDR3 runs to 15 residues. V gave up 1 base and J gave up 1 base, with 13 bases separating them. CDR1 is DFQATT, CDR2 SNEGSKA, per germline (reference sequence). The chain combines TRBV20-1 with TRBJ2-5, with no clear D. This TCR derives from a human donor in good health. As DNA, the CDR3 is TGCAGTGCTAGAGGAGACACAGTCCTCCAAGAGACCCAGTACTTC. Translation: CSARGDTVLQETQYF.